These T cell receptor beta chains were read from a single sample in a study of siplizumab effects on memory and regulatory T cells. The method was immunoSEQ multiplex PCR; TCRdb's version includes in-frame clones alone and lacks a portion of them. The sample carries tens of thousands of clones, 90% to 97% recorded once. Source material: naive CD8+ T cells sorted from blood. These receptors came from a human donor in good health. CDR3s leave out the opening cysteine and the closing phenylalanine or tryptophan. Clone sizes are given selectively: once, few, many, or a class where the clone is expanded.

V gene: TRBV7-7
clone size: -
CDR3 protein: ASSLIPGLGKETQY

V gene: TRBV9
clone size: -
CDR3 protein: ASSVDVTNYGYT

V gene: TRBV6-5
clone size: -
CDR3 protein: ASSFRGANQPQH

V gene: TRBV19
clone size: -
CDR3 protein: ASSYGTRAFHEQY

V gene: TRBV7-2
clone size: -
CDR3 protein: ASSLDPGPYEQY

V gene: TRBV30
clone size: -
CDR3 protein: AWSGGGGNQPQH

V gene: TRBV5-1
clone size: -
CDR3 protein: ASSNSGGGTDTQY

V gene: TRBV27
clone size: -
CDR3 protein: ASSSNRGYQETQY

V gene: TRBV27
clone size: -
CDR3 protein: ASSAGAGGTDTQY

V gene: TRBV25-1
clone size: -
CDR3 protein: ASRADDRDTGELF

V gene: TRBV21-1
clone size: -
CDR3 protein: ASSKPSGGAVEQF

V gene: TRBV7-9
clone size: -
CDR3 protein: ASSPPSGGYGEQF

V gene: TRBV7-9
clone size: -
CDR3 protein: ASSLAGSPYEQY

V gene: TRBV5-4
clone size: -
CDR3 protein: ASSPGLAGENYEQY

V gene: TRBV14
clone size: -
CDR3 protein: ASSGDRVNEAF

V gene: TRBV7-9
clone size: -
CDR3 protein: ASSPGTGVYGYT

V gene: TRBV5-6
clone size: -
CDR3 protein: ASSLARRGTGYEQY

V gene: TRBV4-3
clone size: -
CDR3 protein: ASSQDSGVLYGYT

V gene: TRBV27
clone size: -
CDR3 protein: AVASGYSTDTQY

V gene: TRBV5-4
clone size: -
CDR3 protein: ASSLYGGGRTGELF

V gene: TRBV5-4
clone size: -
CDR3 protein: ASSAPLGASTDTQY

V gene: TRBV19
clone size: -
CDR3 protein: ASSIGGRGQSPLH

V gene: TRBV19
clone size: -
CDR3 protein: ASSMVSNTEAF

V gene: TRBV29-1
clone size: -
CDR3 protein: SVEKGDGNTIY

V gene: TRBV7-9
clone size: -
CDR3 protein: ASSLLEGEIIGAF

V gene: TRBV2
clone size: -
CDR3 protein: ASSDSEQF

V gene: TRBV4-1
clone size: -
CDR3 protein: ASSQSSDHSNQPQH

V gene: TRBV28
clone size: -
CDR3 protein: ASRTYEGGGQPQH

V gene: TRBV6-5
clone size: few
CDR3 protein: ASSSQGPNSPLH

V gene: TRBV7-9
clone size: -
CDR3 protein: ASSLAVRASGNTIY

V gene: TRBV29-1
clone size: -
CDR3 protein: SVEDAYGELF

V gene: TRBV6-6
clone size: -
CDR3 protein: ASSYSSGGSGNTIY

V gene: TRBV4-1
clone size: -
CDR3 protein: ASSQAGTPNEQF

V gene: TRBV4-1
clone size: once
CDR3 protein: ASSQESGLSDEQY

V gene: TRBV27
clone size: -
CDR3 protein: ASSLAGANTEAF

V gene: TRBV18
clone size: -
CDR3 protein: ASSQDLLEQY

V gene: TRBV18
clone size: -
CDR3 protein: ASSPSLQETQY

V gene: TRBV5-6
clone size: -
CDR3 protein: ASSSGAWEEAF

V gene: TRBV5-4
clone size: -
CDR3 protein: ASSFSQGTAVNGYT

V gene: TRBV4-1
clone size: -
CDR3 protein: ASSQKDRAGGLNNEQF

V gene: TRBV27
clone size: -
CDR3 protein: ASRLAGASYEQY

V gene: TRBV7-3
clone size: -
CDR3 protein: ASAWQLAGNNEQF

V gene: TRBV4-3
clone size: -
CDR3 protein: ASSQGSDRYYEQY

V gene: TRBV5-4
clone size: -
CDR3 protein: ALGTGYMNTEAF

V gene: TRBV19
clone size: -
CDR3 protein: ASKGDRQETQY

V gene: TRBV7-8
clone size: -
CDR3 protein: ASSLAGTGSQISSNEQY

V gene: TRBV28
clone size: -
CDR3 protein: ASSFEGISSYEQY

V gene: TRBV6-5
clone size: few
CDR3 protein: ASSYGTGGSPLH

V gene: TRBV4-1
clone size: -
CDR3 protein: ASSRDMTNTEAF

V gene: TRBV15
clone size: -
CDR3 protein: ATSRGTDTNYGYT

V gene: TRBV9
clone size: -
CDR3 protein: ASSGPGLAGTGELF

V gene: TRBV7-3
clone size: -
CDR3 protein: ASSSTGIKEAF

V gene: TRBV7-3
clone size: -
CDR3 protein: ASSLMAVNTEAF

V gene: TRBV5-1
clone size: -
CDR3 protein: ASSLGQGSTDTQY